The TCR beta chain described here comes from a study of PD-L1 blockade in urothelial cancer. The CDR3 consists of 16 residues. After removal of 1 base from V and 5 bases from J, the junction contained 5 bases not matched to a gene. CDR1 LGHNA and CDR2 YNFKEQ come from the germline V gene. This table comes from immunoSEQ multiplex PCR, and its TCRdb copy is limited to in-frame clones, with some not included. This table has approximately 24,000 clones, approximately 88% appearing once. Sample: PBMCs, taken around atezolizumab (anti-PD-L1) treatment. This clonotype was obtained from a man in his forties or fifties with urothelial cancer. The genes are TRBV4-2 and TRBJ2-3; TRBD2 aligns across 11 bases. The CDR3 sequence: CASSQGLAGFEDTQYF. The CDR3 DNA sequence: TGTGCCAGCAGCCAAGGACTAGCGGGGTTTGAAGATACGCAGTATTTT.